Presented here are 19 T cell receptor beta chains from one specimen sequenced in a study of healthy donors' naive CD4 and CD8 T cells. Each TCR library used approximately 500 ng of total RNA and a linear amplification protocol. TCRdb used MiXCR to reprocess the reads, holding one entry per CDR3 protein. This sample has about 180,000 distinct CDR3 sequences; about four fifths occur once, and the top ten carry about 2.1%. Sequenced sample: naive CD4+ and CD8+ T cells sorted from blood, pooled from several donors. The receptor source for this set is a pool of human donors in good health; the sample pools cells from several healthy donors.

The chain uses TRBV29-1 and TRBJ2-1, with D tentatively TRBD2 (6 bases). The CDR3 is made up of 15 amino acids. CDR1 and CDR2 from the germline V gene are SQVTM and ANQGSEA. Trimming removed 1 base from V and 1 base from J, with 11 bases in between. The CDR3 sequence is CSVEGVAVSYNEQFF. Here the CDR3 DNA reads TGCAGCGTTGAAGGCGTAGCGGTATCCTACAATGAGCAGTTCTTC.

This clonotype came up a few times. This chain links TRBV6-5 with TRBJ2-5, with D possibly being TRBD1 or TRBD2 (5 bases each). Deletions cut 0 bases from V and 5 bases from J, with 16 bases between. This CDR3 contains 16 residues. CDR1 and CDR2 (germline): MNHEY, SVGAGI. The CDR3 loop reads CASSYSGAGTRETQYF. The CDR3 nucleotides read TGTGCCAGCAGTTACTCAGGGGCAGGGACGAGGGAGACCCAGTACTTC.

The rearrangement links TRBV6-5 to TRBJ2-3, with a tentative D call TRBD1 (5 bases). Germline CDR1 MNHEY, CDR2 SVGAGI. V dropped 5 bases and J dropped 3 bases, with 18 bases sitting between them. The CDR3 has 16 residues. In DNA, the CDR3 is TGTGCCAGCAGTGAGGATGCAGGGTTCGGTACAGATACGCAGTATTTT. This codes for CASSEDAGFGTDTQYF.

The genes are TRBV28 and TRBJ1-2, with 8 bases matching TRBD1. The V segment lost 6 bases and the J segment 2 bases; nucleotides outside the gene matches: 5. Germline lookup yields CDR1 MDHEN and CDR2 SYDVKM. CDR3 length: 14 residues. In DNA, the CDR3 is TGTGCCAGCAGACAGGGACAGGCAAACTATGGCTACACCTTC. Residues: CASRQGQANYGYTF.

The chain combines TRBV29-1 with TRBJ2-7; D not certain. V shed 0 bases and J shed 3 bases, with 6 bases lying between them. Germline V lookup: CDR1 SQVTM, CDR2 ANQGSEA. The CDR3 loop spans 12 amino acids. The CDR3 sequence is CSVEEGSYEQYF. The CDR3 DNA reads as TGCAGCGTTGAAGAAGGCAGCTACGAGCAGTACTTC.

This clonotype was seen only a few times. This chain links TRBV6-5 with TRBJ2-7; 9 bases align to TRBD2. The germline V gene has CDR1 MNHEY and CDR2 SVGAGI. The length of the CDR3 is 15 residues. V trimming: 2 bases; J trimming: 3 bases; junction bases outside the gene matches: 5. Here the CDR3 reads CASSYGLAGSYEQYF. Written as DNA, the CDR3 is TGTGCCAGCAGTTACGGGCTAGCGGGGAGCTACGAGCAGTACTTC.

The rearrangement joins TRBV29-1 to TRBJ2-1; the match to TRBD2 covers 9 bases. The CDR3 spans 18 residues. V shed 1 base, J shed 2 bases, and the junction held 12 bases outside the gene matches. The V gene's germline CDR1 is SQVTM and CDR2 ANQGSEA. This CDR3 is CSVEGQSSGGLTYNEQFF. The CDR3 DNA is TGCAGCGTTGAAGGGCAGAGTAGCGGGGGATTAACCTACAATGAGCAGTTCTTC.

J is TRBJ2-7 and V is TRBV6-2 or TRBV6-3; tentative D call: TRBD2 (5 bases). V dropped 7 bases and J dropped 7 bases, with 11 bases sitting between them. The CDR3 covers 11 residues. The germline V gene has CDR1 MNHEY and CDR2 SVGEGT. This CDR3 reads CASTDTREQYF. The CDR3 DNA sequence: TGTGCCAGCACCGACACTAGGGAGCAGTACTTC.

The chain employs TRBV6-5 and TRBJ1-1; no firm D call. Trimming removed 5 bases from V and 5 bases from J, with 21 bases in between. The CDR3 consists of 16 residues. Germline CDR1 is MNHEY and CDR2 is SVGAGI. The CDR3 is CASSPQDASWITEAFF. CDR3 sequence (DNA): TGTGCCAGCAGTCCCCAAGACGCCTCATGGATTACTGAAGCTTTCTTT.

V gene TRBV4-3 combines with J gene TRBJ2-7; D call uncertain. Deletions cut 0 bases from V and 7 bases from J, with 10 bases between. The CDR3 is 13 residues long. CDR1 and CDR2 from the germline V gene are LGHNA and YSLEER. The DNA for the CDR3 is TGCGCCAGCAGCCAAGAGGGGTGGGATGAGCAGTACTTC. Protein sequence: CASSQEGWDEQYF.

The rearrangement links TRBV19 to TRBJ1-1; D may be TRBD1 (5 bases). Between the trimmed V and J ends, which lost 7 bases and 4 bases, there was a span of 13 bases. CDR3 length equals 13 residues. Germline V gene lookup returns CDR1 LNHDA and CDR2 SQIVND (reference sequence). CDR3 bases: TGTGCCAGTAAGGGGCCGGTGGGCACTGAAGCTTTCTTT. This encodes CASKGPVGTEAFF.

The chain has TRBV29-1 and TRBJ1-1; D is ambiguous. Trimming pared 4 bases from V and 1 base from J, leaving 10 bases between. The length of the CDR3 is 13 residues. Germline CDR1 and CDR2: SQVTM and ANQGSEA. The CDR3 protein is CSVGPQRNTEAFF. CDR3 DNA sequence: TGCAGCGTTGGGCCTCAGAGGAACACTGAAGCTTTCTTT.

This clonotype came up once. The chain has TRBV14 and TRBJ2-3; no firm D call. The CDR3 extends over 19 amino acids. Germline CDR1 reads SGHDN; CDR2 reads FVKESK. V lost 0 bases and J lost 1, with 20 bases in between. CDR3 sequence reads: CASSQDRVFQHWGTDTQYF. The CDR3 DNA is TGTGCCAGCAGCCAAGACCGAGTCTTCCAGCATTGGGGCACAGATACGCAGTATTTT.

V is TRBV29-1 and J is TRBJ2-7; either TRBD1 or TRBD2 may supply D (5 bases each). Germline CDR1 reads SQVTM; CDR2 reads ANQGSEA. Deletions cut 6 bases from V and 0 bases from J, with 15 bases between. This CDR3 comprises 14 residues. DNA for the CDR3: TGCAGCGTGGGGACGTCCGCAAGCTCCTACGAGCAGTACTTC. This encodes CSVGTSASSYEQYF.

On this clonotype: Germline is not matched at one junction end, which may reflect a read error. The rearrangement joins TRBV29-1 to TRBJ2-3, with 8 bases that match TRBD1. Germline-derived CDR1 and CDR2 are SQVTM and ANQGSEA. The CDR3 runs 14 residues. The CDR3 protein is CSVRTGLGTNTQYF. For the CDR3, the DNA is TGCAGCGTACGGACAGGGCTGGGCACAAATACGCAGTATTTT.

This sequence joins TRBV29-1 and TRBJ2-1; D is unresolved. Germline-derived CDR1 and CDR2 are SQVTM and ANQGSEA. The CDR3 extends over 11 amino acids. V was clipped by 7 bases and J by 6 bases, with 10 bases between them. The CDR3, as DNA: TGCAGCGCTGATAAGTTCAATGAGCAGTTCTTC. This codes for CSADKFNEQFF.

V usage is TRBV29-1 and J usage is TRBJ1-2; tentatively, D is TRBD1 (6 bases). The CDR3 is 12 residues long. Trimming stripped 7 bases from V and 8 bases from J, with 17 bases between. Germline V gives CDR1 SQVTM, CDR2 ANQGSEA. CDR3 in DNA: TGCAGCGCTGATCTGGGGGCGGAGGGCTACACCTTC. Residues: CSADLGAEGYTF. Based on the CDR3 plus reference TRBV29-1 and TRBJ1-2, the full variable domain is SAVISQKPSRDICQRGTSLTIQCQVDSQVTMMFWYRQQPGQSLTLIATANQGSEATYESGFVIDKFPISRPNLTFSTLTVSNMSPEDSSIYLCSADLGAEGYTFGSGTRLTVV.

The rearrangement uses TRBV29-1 and TRBJ2-1, with 10 bases matching TRBD2. Germline V gene lookup returns CDR1 SQVTM and CDR2 ANQGSEA. The CDR3 sequence is 14 residues long. Trimming removed 2 bases from V and 12 bases from J; junction bases left unmatched: 10. CDR3 loop: CSVEIATSGTPQFF. DNA of the CDR3: TGCAGCGTTGAAATCGCTACTAGCGGGACTCCGCAGTTCTTC.

As regards this clonotype: One junction end disagrees with the germline gene, perhaps due to a read error. This chain links TRBV10-3 with TRBJ1-1; tentative D call: TRBD1 (5 bases). Germline V gives CDR1 ENHRY, CDR2 SYGVKD. The CDR3 sequence is 15 residues long. The CDR3 sequence is CAISVAVGQGTKAFF. Written as DNA, the CDR3 is TGTGCCATCAGTGTGGCGGTTGGCCAGGGCACTAAAGCTTTCTTT.